This T cell receptor beta chain was recovered during a study of T cells expressing NK-cell markers. About the study: All TCR beta repertoires analysed originated from sorted CD3+CD56+NKG2C+, CD3+CD56+NKG2C- and CD3+CD56-NKG2C+ T cells.

Points from the study as a whole: One observes that, in several donors, these clonotypes were also the leading ones within the CD3+CD56-NKG2C+ fraction. CD8+ T cells in a handful of donors included dominant NKG2C+ clonotypes at 1.0-7.0%.

The CDR3 is 16 residues long. Germline assignment: CDR1 SNHLY and CDR2 FYNNEI. Scientists made TCR beta cDNA using 5'RACE template switching with UMIs. TCRdb reanalyzed the 5' RACE reads and collapses them to one entry per CDR3 protein, without DNA. Listed are about 160,000 distinct CDR3 sequences; less than 20% falls within the top ten. Details on this clonotype: What it recognizes is unknown.

The chain couples TRBV2 to TRBJ2-1; TCRdb's D gene call, TRBD2, goes unchecked for lack of DNA. The source material was blood T cells: a sorted CD56 or NKG2C T cell subset, CD4+ or CD8+ T cells, or bulk PBMC T cells (not recorded which). The clonotype comes from a woman between 18 and 70 years old in good health. CDR3 in amino acids: CASSDLGLAGANEQFF.